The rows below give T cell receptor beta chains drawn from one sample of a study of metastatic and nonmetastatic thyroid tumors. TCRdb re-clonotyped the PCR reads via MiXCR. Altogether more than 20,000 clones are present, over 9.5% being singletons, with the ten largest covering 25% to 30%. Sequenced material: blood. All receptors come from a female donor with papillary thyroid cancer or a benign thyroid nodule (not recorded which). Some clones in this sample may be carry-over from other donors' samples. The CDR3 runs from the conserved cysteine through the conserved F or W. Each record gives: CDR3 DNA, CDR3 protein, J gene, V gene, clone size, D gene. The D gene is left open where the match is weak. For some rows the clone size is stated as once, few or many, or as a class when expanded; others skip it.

cdr3_nt: TGTGCCAGCAGTTCCCAGGTATCACCCGGGGAGCTGTTTTTT; cdr3_aa: CASSSQVSPGELFF; j_call: TRBJ2-2; v_call: TRBV6-2/TRBV6-3; clone_size: .; d_call: .
cdr3_nt: TGTGCCAGCAGTGAACAGGGCAGACCCTACGAGCAGTACTTC; cdr3_aa: CASSEQGRPYEQYF; j_call: TRBJ2-7; v_call: TRBV2; clone_size: many; d_call: .
cdr3_nt: TGTGCCAGCAGACCTGGATCTGTGGATTGGGGGGAAAACACAGATACGCAGTATTTT; cdr3_aa: CASRPGSVDWGENTDTQYF; j_call: TRBJ2-3; v_call: TRBV6-2/TRBV6-3; clone_size: .; d_call: .
cdr3_nt: TGTGCCAGCAGAAAGGGACAGGGGGGCGAGCAGTACTTC; cdr3_aa: CASRKGQGGEQYF; j_call: TRBJ2-7; v_call: TRBV28; clone_size: medium-sized; d_call: TRBD1
cdr3_nt: TGTGCCAGCAGTGTTCTCCCCGGGATGAACACTGAAGCTTTCTTT; cdr3_aa: CASSVLPGMNTEAFF; j_call: TRBJ1-1; v_call: TRBV6-2/TRBV6-3; clone_size: .; d_call: .
cdr3_nt: TGTGCCAGCAGCGTAGGCGGCGGGAGGGCCACGAATGAGCAGTTCTTC; cdr3_aa: CASSVGGGRATNEQFF; j_call: TRBJ2-1; v_call: TRBV9; clone_size: many; d_call: TRBD2
cdr3_nt: TGCAGTGCTATCTATAGCGGGACAAGGAACACCGGGGAGCTGTTTTTT; cdr3_aa: CSAIYSGTRNTGELFF; j_call: TRBJ2-2; v_call: TRBV20-1; clone_size: many; d_call: TRBD2
cdr3_nt: TGTGCCAGCAGTCCGGGACCTAATTCACCCCTCCACTTT; cdr3_aa: CASSPGPNSPLHF; j_call: TRBJ1-6; v_call: TRBV4-2; clone_size: many; d_call: .
cdr3_nt: TGTGCCAGCAGTTACAGGGGGGCTGAGGCCAACGTCCTGACCTTC; cdr3_aa: CASSYRGAEANVLTF; j_call: TRBJ2-6; v_call: TRBV28; clone_size: .; d_call: TRBD1
cdr3_nt: TGTGCCATCTCTTCGCTTCGGACAGGCCTGTGGGGGTACACAGATACGCAGTATTTT; cdr3_aa: CAISSLRTGLWGYTDTQYF; j_call: TRBJ2-3; v_call: TRBV10-3; clone_size: .; d_call: TRBD1
cdr3_nt: TGTGCCAGCAGTTATTCCCAGGGGTGGTTGGACACTGAAGCTTTCTTT; cdr3_aa: CASSYSQGWLDTEAFF; j_call: TRBJ1-1; v_call: TRBV2; clone_size: many; d_call: .
cdr3_nt: TGTGCCAGTAGTCTTCAGATTGAGTACAATGAGCAGTTCTTC; cdr3_aa: CASSLQIEYNEQFF; j_call: TRBJ2-1; v_call: TRBV19; clone_size: many; d_call: .
cdr3_nt: TGCAGTGCTGAAGGACTAGCGGGAGCCTCCTACGAGCAGTACTTC; cdr3_aa: CSAEGLAGASYEQYF; j_call: TRBJ2-7; v_call: TRBV20-1; clone_size: many; d_call: TRBD2
cdr3_nt: TGTGCCAGCAGTTACAAGAGGGGATGGGGCTACGAGCAGTACTTC; cdr3_aa: CASSYKRGWGYEQYF; j_call: TRBJ2-7; v_call: TRBV6-5; clone_size: medium-sized; d_call: .
cdr3_nt: TGTGCCAGCAGCTTAGAGGTAGGGTTGAACACTGAAGCTTTCTTT; cdr3_aa: CASSLEVGLNTEAFF; j_call: TRBJ1-1; v_call: TRBV7-9; clone_size: few; d_call: .
cdr3_nt: TGCGCCAGCAGCCAAGGCTCGGGTGGGTATGGCTACACCTTC; cdr3_aa: CASSQGSGGYGYTF; j_call: TRBJ1-2; v_call: TRBV4-3; clone_size: many; d_call: .
cdr3_nt: TGTGCCAGCAGTTTGGTTAGCTCTGGGGCCAACGTCCTGACTTTC; cdr3_aa: CASSLVSSGANVLTF; j_call: TRBJ2-6; v_call: TRBV12-3/TRBV12-4; clone_size: many; d_call: .
cdr3_nt: TGTGCCAGCAACCCCCAGGGGACTAGCGGCTACGAGCAGTACTTC; cdr3_aa: CASNPQGTSGYEQYF; j_call: TRBJ2-7; v_call: TRBV2; clone_size: many; d_call: TRBD2
cdr3_nt: TGTGCCAGCAGTTTATCTAACAGCTTCTACGAGCAGTACTTC; cdr3_aa: CASSLSNSFYEQYF; j_call: TRBJ2-7; v_call: TRBV27; clone_size: many; d_call: .
cdr3_nt: TGTGCCAGCAGACCTGGACTTCAAACTAGCACAGATACGCAGTATTTT; cdr3_aa: CASRPGLQTSTDTQYF; j_call: TRBJ2-3; v_call: TRBV4-2; clone_size: many; d_call: .
cdr3_nt: TGCAGTGCTCTAAGGGGGACAGGGGACAATGAGCAGTTCTTC; cdr3_aa: CSALRGTGDNEQFF; j_call: TRBJ2-1; v_call: TRBV20-1; clone_size: .; d_call: TRBD1
cdr3_nt: TGCAGTTTTCTCAGGGCAGGGGTGTCCTACGAGCAGTACTTC; cdr3_aa: CSFLRAGVSYEQYF; j_call: TRBJ2-7; v_call: TRBV20-1; clone_size: many; d_call: .
cdr3_nt: TGTGCCAGCAGTCCTCTGACAGGGGGTAACACTGAAGCTTCCTTT; cdr3_aa: CASSPLTGGNTEASF; j_call: TRBJ1-1; v_call: TRBV5-8; clone_size: .; d_call: TRBD1
cdr3_nt: TGTGCCACCAGTGATTGGACATCCAATGAGCAGTTCTTC; cdr3_aa: CATSDWTSNEQFF; j_call: TRBJ2-1; v_call: TRBV24-1; clone_size: many; d_call: .
cdr3_nt: TGTGCCAGCAGCTTAGAGGCGCGGTCTAGCACAGATACGCAGTATTTT; cdr3_aa: CASSLEARSSTDTQYF; j_call: TRBJ2-3; v_call: TRBV11-2; clone_size: many; d_call: .
cdr3_nt: TGTGCCAGCAGCCGAACAGAGGCTAGCACAGATACGCAGTATTTT; cdr3_aa: CASSRTEASTDTQYF; j_call: TRBJ2-3; v_call: TRBV7-2; clone_size: many; d_call: .
cdr3_nt: TGTGCCAGTCGCCCCTCTGGAAACACCATATATTTT; cdr3_aa: CASRPSGNTIYF; j_call: TRBJ1-3; v_call: TRBV2; clone_size: many; d_call: .
cdr3_nt: TGCGCCAGCAGCCTGACGGGGACCTCTGGGGCCAACGTCCTGACTTTC; cdr3_aa: CASSLTGTSGANVLTF; j_call: TRBJ2-6; v_call: TRBV5-1; clone_size: many; d_call: .
cdr3_nt: TGTGCCAGCAGTGTGGAGGGATCAGGTACCCCAGCTTTCTTT; cdr3_aa: CASSVEGSGTPAFF; j_call: TRBJ1-1; v_call: TRBV6-1; clone_size: medium-sized; d_call: .
cdr3_nt: TGTGCCATAGGACCCGGGGGGACCCAGCATTTT; cdr3_aa: CAIGPGGTQHF; j_call: TRBJ1-5; v_call: TRBV10-3; clone_size: many; d_call: .
cdr3_nt: TGCGCCAGCAGCCAAGATAGGGCAGAATACGAGCAGTACTTC; cdr3_aa: CASSQDRAEYEQYF; j_call: TRBJ2-7; v_call: TRBV4-3; clone_size: many; d_call: .
cdr3_nt: TGCGCCAGCAGCCAAGAGGGAGGGGGGGCGCTGGGCGGCTACACCTTC; cdr3_aa: CASSQEGGGALGGYTF; j_call: TRBJ1-2; v_call: TRBV4-1; clone_size: many; d_call: .
cdr3_nt: TGTGCCAGCAGCGTAGTTAACAGGGGTAGCGCTTTCTTT; cdr3_aa: CASSVVNRGSAFF; j_call: TRBJ1-1; v_call: TRBV9; clone_size: many; d_call: TRBD1
cdr3_nt: TGTGCCAGCCCTAAGCCCGGGGACGTAGGAGCTTTCTTT; cdr3_aa: CASPKPGDVGAFF; j_call: TRBJ1-1; v_call: TRBV12-3/TRBV12-4; clone_size: many; d_call: .
cdr3_nt: TGTGCCAGCAGTGATACAAGCCAAAGGTCCTACAATGAGCAGTTCTTC; cdr3_aa: CASSDTSQRSYNEQFF; j_call: TRBJ2-1; v_call: TRBV6-4; clone_size: medium-sized; d_call: .
cdr3_nt: TGCAGTGCCCTGAAGCACGGACTAGCGGGAGGGGAGGCCTACAATGAGCAGTTCTTC; cdr3_aa: CSALKHGLAGGEAYNEQFF; j_call: TRBJ2-1; v_call: TRBV20-1; clone_size: many; d_call: TRBD2
cdr3_nt: TGTGCCTGGGCGCCCGGGGGGGTGAATCAGCCCCAGCATTTT; cdr3_aa: CAWAPGGVNQPQHF; j_call: TRBJ1-5; v_call: TRBV30; clone_size: many; d_call: .
cdr3_nt: TGTGTAGGGAGAGGGGGTGGCACTGAAGCTTTCTTT; cdr3_aa: CVGRGGGTEAFF; j_call: TRBJ1-1; v_call: TRBV28; clone_size: medium-sized; d_call: .
cdr3_nt: TGTGCCGCCAGTGCTCGCCAGTATGGGCTGGCGTGCGACAATGAGCAGTTCTTC; cdr3_aa: CAASARQYGLACDNEQFF; j_call: TRBJ2-1; v_call: TRBV30; clone_size: .; d_call: .
cdr3_nt: TGTGCCAGCAGCTTGTATAGGGGTTACGAGCAGTACTTC; cdr3_aa: CASSLYRGYEQYF; j_call: TRBJ2-7; v_call: TRBV5-8; clone_size: many; d_call: .
cdr3_nt: TGTGCCAGCATTACCTACAGGGACCACGAGCAGTACTTC; cdr3_aa: CASITYRDHEQYF; j_call: TRBJ2-7; v_call: TRBV28; clone_size: .; d_call: .
cdr3_nt: TGTGCCAGCAGCCGGACTAGCGGGAGTTTCTCCTACGAGCAGTACTTC; cdr3_aa: CASSRTSGSFSYEQYF; j_call: TRBJ2-7; v_call: TRBV3-1; clone_size: many; d_call: TRBD2
cdr3_nt: TGCAGTGCTAGAGATCCCTCTCCTAGCGGGAGTAGCACAGATACGCAGTATTTT; cdr3_aa: CSARDPSPSGSSTDTQYF; j_call: TRBJ2-3; v_call: TRBV20-1; clone_size: many; d_call: TRBD2
cdr3_nt: TGTGCCAGCACTCAGGGGGGCCTTACCGGGGAGCTGTTTTTT; cdr3_aa: CASTQGGLTGELFF; j_call: TRBJ2-2; v_call: TRBV28; clone_size: medium-sized; d_call: .
cdr3_nt: TGTGCCAGCAGTGGACCGACAGGGGGCGAGCAGTACTTC; cdr3_aa: CASSGPTGGEQYF; j_call: TRBJ2-7; v_call: TRBV6-4; clone_size: few; d_call: TRBD1
cdr3_nt: TGTGCCAGCAGCTCGGGACAGGCTAACTATGGCTACACCTTC; cdr3_aa: CASSSGQANYGYTF; j_call: TRBJ1-2; v_call: TRBV7-9; clone_size: many; d_call: TRBD1
cdr3_nt: TGTGCCAGCAGTTCCTCCGGGACAGGGGACTCTGGGGCCAACGTCCTGACTTTC; cdr3_aa: CASSSSGTGDSGANVLTF; j_call: TRBJ2-6; v_call: TRBV28; clone_size: many; d_call: TRBD1
cdr3_nt: TGTGCCAGCAGCGGGGACAGGGTGACTTACGAGCAGTACTTC; cdr3_aa: CASSGDRVTYEQYF; j_call: TRBJ2-7; v_call: TRBV12-3/TRBV12-4; clone_size: few; d_call: TRBD1
cdr3_nt: TGTGCCAGCAGCTCACCGGGACTAGCGGGAGGGCCCTACGAGCAGTACTTC; cdr3_aa: CASSSPGLAGGPYEQYF; j_call: TRBJ2-7; v_call: TRBV14; clone_size: many; d_call: TRBD2
cdr3_nt: TGTGCCAGCAGTCCGATAGCGGGAGGAGGCCCAGATACGCAGTATTTT; cdr3_aa: CASSPIAGGGPDTQYF; j_call: TRBJ2-3; v_call: TRBV11-2; clone_size: many; d_call: TRBD2
cdr3_nt: TGTGCCAGCAGCCAAGTTACCAGGGGGTACGAGCAGTACTTC; cdr3_aa: CASSQVTRGYEQYF; j_call: TRBJ2-7; v_call: TRBV14; clone_size: many; d_call: TRBD1
cdr3_nt: TGCGCCAGCAGCGTTACCGGGACAGCGAGCTCCTACGAGCAGTACTTC; cdr3_aa: CASSVTGTASSYEQYF; j_call: TRBJ2-7; v_call: TRBV5-1; clone_size: many; d_call: TRBD1
cdr3_nt: TGTGCCAGCAGTTACTTCCCGACTAGCTACGAGCAGTACTTC; cdr3_aa: CASSYFPTSYEQYF; j_call: TRBJ2-7; v_call: TRBV6-2/TRBV6-3; clone_size: many; d_call: .
cdr3_nt: TGCAGTGCTGCCGGGACAGGGTACCGCGAGCAGTACTTC; cdr3_aa: CSAAGTGYREQYF; j_call: TRBJ2-7; v_call: TRBV20-1; clone_size: many; d_call: TRBD1